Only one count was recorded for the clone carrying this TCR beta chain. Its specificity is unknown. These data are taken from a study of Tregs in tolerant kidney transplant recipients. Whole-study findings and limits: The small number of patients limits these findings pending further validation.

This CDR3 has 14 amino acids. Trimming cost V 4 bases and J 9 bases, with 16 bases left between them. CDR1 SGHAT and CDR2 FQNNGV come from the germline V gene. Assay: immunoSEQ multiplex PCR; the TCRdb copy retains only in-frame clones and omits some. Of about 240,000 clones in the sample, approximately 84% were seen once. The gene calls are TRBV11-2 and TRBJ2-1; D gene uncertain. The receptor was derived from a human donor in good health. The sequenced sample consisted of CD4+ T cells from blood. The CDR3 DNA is TGTGCCAGCAGCTCACCGGACGCGGTCGGTGAGCAGTTCTTC. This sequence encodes CASSSPDAVGEQFF.